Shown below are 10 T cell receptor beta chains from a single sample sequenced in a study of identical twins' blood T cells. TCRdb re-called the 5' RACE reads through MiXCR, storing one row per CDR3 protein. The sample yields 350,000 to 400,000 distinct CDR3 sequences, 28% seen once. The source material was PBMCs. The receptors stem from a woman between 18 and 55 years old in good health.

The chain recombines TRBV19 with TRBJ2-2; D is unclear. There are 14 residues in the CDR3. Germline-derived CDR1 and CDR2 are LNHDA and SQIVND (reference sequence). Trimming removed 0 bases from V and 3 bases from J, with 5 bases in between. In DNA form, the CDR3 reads TGTGCCAGTAGTATAGAAGGCTACACCGGGGAGCTGTTTTTT. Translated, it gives CASSIEGYTGELFF.

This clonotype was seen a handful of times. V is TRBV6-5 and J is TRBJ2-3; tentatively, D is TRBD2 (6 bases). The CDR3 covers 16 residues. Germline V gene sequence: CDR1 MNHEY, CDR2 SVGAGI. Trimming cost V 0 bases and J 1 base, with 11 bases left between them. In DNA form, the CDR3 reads TGTGCCAGCAGTTACTCTGCGGGGCGGCGCACAGATACGCAGTATTTT. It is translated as CASSYSAGRRTDTQYF.

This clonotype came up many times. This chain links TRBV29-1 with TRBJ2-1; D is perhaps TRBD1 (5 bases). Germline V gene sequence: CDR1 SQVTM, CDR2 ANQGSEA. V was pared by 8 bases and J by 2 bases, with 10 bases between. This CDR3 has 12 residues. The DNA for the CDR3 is TGCAGCACCACAGGACCCTACAATGAGCAGTTCTTC. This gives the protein CSTTGPYNEQFF.

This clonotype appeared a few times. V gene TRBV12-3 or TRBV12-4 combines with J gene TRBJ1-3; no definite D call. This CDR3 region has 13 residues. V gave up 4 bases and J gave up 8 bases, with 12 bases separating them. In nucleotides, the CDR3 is TGTGCCAGCAGTTCGGACCGTCTGGACACCATATATTTT. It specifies CASSSDRLDTIYF.

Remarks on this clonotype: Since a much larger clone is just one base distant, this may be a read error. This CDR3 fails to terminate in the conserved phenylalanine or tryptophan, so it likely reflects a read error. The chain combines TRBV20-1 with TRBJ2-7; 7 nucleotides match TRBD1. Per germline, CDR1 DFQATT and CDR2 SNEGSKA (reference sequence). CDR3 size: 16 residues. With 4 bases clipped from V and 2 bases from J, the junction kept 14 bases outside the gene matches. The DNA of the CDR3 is TGCAGTGCTATCCGGGACAGCTCGTCCAAGGCCTACGAGCAGTACTCC. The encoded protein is CSAIRDSSSKAYEQYS.

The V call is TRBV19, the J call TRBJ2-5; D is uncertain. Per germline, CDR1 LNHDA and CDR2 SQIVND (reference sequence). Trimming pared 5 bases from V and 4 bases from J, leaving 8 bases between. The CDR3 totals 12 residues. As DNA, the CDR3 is TGTGCCAGTAGTCCCGGACCAGAGACCCAGTACTTC. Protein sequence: CASSPGPETQYF.

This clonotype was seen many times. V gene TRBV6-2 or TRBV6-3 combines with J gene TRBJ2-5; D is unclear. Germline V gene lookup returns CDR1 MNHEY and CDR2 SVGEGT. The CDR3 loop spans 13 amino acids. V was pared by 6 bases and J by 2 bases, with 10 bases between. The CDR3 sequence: CASSPLIQETQYF. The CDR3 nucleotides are TGTGCCAGCAGCCCCCTGATACAAGAGACCCAGTACTTC.

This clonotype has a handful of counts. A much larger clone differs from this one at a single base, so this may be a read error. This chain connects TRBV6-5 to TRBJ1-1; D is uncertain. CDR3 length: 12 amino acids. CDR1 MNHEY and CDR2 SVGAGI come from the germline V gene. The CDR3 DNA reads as TGTTCCAGCGTCGGCGATAACACTGAAGCTTTCTTT. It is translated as CSSVGDNTEAFF.

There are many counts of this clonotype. The CDR3 DNA is TGCAGTGCAAGGACAACCGGCTACACCTTC. Protein: CSARTTGYTF. The rearrangement links TRBV20-1 to TRBJ1-2, with D perhaps matching TRBD1 (5 bases). Germline V gives CDR1 DFQATT, CDR2 SNEGSKA (reference sequence). V was pared by 6 bases and J by 8 bases, with 10 bases between. The CDR3 sequence is 10 residues long.

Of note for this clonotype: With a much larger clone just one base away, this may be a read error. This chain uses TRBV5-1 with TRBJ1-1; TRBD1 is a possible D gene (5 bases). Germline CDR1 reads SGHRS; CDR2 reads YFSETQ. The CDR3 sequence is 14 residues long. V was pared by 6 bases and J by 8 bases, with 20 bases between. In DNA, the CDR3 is TGCGCCAGCACCGCGGGGGGTACCTCGGGAGAAGCTTTCTTT. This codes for CASTAGGTSGEAFF.